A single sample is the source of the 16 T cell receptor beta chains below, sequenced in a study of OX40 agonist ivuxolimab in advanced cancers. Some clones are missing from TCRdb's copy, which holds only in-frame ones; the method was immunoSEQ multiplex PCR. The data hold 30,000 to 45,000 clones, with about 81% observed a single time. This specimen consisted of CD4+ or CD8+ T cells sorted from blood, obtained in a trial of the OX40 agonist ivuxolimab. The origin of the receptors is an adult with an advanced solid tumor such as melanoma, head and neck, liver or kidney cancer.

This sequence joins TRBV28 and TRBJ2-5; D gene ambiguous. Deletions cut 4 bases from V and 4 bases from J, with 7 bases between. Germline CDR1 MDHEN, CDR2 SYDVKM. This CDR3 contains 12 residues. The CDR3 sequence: CASSSGSETQYF. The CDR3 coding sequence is TGTGCCAGCAGTTCCGGCTCAGAGACCCAGTACTTC.

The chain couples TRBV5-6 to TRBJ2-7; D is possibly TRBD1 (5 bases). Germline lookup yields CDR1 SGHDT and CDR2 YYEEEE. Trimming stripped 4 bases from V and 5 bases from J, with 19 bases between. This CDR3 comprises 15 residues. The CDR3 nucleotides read TGTGCCAGCAGCATTGATGGCAGGGTGAGGAACGAGCAGTACTTC. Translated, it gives CASSIDGRVRNEQYF.

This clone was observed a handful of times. For the CDR3, the DNA is TGTGCCAGCAGCTTAGGTGCGTTTGGCTACACCTTC. This translates into CASSLGAFGYTF. This chain connects TRBV7-2 to TRBJ1-2; D is undetermined. This CDR3 contains 12 residues. Germline V gives CDR1 SGHTA, CDR2 FQGNSA. Trimming pared 1 base from V and 7 bases from J, leaving 7 bases between.

Written as DNA, the CDR3 is TGCGCCAGCAGCCGGGGACAGGGAAAAGAGCCCCAGCATTTT. Encoded protein: CASSRGQGKEPQHF. This chain links TRBV4-1 with TRBJ1-5, with 9 positions matching TRBD1. Unmatched junction bases numbered 6, after V lost 4 bases and J lost 8 bases. The CDR3 has 14 residues. Germline values: CDR1 MGHRA, CDR2 YSYEKL.

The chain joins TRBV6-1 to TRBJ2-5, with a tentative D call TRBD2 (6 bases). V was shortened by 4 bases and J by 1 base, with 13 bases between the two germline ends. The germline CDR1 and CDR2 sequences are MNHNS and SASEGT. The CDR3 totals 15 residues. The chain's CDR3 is CASSASGEAQETQYF. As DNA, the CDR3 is TGTGCCAGCAGTGCTTCTGGGGAGGCCCAAGAGACCCAGTACTTC.

The CDR3: CASSQDLAGVNTGELFF. The CDR3 region has the DNA TGTGCCAGCAGCCAAGATCTGGCGGGGGTTAACACCGGGGAGCTGTTTTTT. V is TRBV4-2 and J is TRBJ2-2; 7 nucleotides align to TRBD2. The V and J ends lost 0 bases and 2 bases, in that order; junction bases with no gene match: 6. This CDR3 comprises 17 residues. Looked up from germline, CDR1 is LGHNA and CDR2 is YNFKEQ.

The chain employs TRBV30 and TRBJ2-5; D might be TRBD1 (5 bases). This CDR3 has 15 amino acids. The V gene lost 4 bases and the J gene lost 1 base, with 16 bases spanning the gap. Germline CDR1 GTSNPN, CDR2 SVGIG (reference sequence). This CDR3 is CAWNGHSQAQETQYF. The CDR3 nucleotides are TGTGCCTGGAACGGACACTCTCAGGCCCAAGAGACCCAGTACTTC.

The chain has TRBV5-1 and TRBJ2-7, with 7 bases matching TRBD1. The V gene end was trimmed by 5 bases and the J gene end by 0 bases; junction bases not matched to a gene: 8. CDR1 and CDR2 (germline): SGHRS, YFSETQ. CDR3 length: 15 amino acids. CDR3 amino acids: CASRIRDSFSYEQYF. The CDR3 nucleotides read TGCGCCAGCAGGATTCGGGACAGTTTCTCCTACGAGCAGTACTTC.

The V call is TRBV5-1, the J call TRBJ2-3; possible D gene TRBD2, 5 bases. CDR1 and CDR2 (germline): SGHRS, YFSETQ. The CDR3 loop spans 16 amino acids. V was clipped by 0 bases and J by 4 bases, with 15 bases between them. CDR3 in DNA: TGCGCCAGCAGCTTGGGGACTCCTTCCTCGGCAGATACGCAGTATTTT. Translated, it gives CASSLGTPSSADTQYF. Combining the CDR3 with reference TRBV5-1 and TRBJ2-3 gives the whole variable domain KAGVTQTPRYLIKTRGQQVTLSCSPISGHRSVSWYQQTPGQGLQFLFEYFSETQRNKGNFPGRFSGRQFSNSRSEMNVSTLELGDSALYLCASSLGTPSSADTQYFGPGTRLTVL.

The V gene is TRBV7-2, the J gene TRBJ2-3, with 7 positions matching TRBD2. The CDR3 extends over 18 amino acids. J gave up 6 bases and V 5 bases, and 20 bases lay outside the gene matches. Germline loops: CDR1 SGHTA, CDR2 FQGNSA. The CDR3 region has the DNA TGTGCCAGCAGCACCCCCAAGGCGGGAGCTTCCGATACGGATACGCAGTATTTT. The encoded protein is CASSTPKAGASDTDTQYF. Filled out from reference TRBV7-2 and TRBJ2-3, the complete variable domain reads GAGVSQSPSNKVTEKGKDVELRCDPISGHTALYWYRQSLGQGLEFLIYFQGNSAPDKSGLPSDRFSAERTGGSVSTLTIQRTQQEDSAVYLCASSTPKAGASDTDTQYFGPGTRLTVL.

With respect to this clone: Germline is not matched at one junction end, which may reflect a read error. The CDR3 region is CASSLTRNAEAFF. As DNA, the CDR3 is TGCGCCAGCAGCCTAACCCGGAACGCTGAAGCTTTCTTT. The V call is TRBV10-1, the J call TRBJ1-1; D remains ambiguous. Germline CDR1 and CDR2: WNHNN and SYGVQD (reference sequence). The CDR3 contains 13 residues.

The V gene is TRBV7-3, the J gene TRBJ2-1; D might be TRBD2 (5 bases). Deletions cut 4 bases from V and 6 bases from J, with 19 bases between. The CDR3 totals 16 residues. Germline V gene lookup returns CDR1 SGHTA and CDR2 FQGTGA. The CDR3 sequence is CASSSPGEMKGNEQFF. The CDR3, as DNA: TGTGCCAGCAGCTCTCCTGGGGAGATGAAAGGCAATGAGCAGTTCTTC.

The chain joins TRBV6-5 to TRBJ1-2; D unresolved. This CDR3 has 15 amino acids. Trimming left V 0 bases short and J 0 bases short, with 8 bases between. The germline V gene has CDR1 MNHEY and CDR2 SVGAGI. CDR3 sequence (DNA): TGTGCCAGCAGTTACTCGCACAGCCCTAACTATGGCTACACCTTC. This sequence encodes CASSYSHSPNYGYTF.

CDR3 in amino acids: CASSPSGGASTGELFF. The CDR3 region has the DNA TGTGCCAGCAGCCCCAGCGGGGGGGCCTCCACCGGGGAGCTGTTTTTT. The genes are TRBV7-3 and TRBJ2-2; 10 nucleotides align to TRBD2. Per germline, CDR1 SGHTA and CDR2 FQGTGA. This CDR3 region has 16 residues. V lost 5 bases and J lost 4; bases outside the gene matches: 7.

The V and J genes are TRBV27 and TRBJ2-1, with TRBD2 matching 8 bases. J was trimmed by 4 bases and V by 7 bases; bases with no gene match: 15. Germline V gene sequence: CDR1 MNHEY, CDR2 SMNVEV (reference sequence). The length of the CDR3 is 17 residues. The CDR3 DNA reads TGTGCCAGCACAAAAGGGGCGGGGGGTTTGTTGTACAATGAGCAGTTCTTC. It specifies CASTKGAGGLLYNEQFF.

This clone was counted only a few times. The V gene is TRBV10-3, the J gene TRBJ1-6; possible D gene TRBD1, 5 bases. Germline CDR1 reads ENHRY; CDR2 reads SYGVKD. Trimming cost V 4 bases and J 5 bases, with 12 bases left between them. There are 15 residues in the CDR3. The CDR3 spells CAISAGLLNNSPLHF. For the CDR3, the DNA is TGTGCCATCAGTGCGGGACTGCTAAATAATTCACCCCTCCACTTT.